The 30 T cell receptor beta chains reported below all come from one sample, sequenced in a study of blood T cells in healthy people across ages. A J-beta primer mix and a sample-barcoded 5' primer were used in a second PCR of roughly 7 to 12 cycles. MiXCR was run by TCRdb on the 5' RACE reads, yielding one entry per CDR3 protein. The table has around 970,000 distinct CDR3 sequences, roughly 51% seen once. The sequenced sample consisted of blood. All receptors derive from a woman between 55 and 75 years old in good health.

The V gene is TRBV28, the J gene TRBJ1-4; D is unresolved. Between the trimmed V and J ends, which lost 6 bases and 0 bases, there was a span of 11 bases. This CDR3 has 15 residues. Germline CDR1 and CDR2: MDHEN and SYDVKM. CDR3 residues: CASRIYGSTNEKLFF. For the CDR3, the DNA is TGTGCCAGCAGAATATATGGTTCAACTAATGAAAAACTGTTTTTT.

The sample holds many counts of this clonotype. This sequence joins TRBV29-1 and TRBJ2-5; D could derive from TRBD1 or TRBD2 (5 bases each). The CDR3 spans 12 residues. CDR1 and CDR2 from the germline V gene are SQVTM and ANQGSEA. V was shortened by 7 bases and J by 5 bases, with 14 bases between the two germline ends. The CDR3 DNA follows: TGCAGCGCAGCTTCGGGGACGGAGACCCAGTACTTC. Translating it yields CSAASGTETQYF.

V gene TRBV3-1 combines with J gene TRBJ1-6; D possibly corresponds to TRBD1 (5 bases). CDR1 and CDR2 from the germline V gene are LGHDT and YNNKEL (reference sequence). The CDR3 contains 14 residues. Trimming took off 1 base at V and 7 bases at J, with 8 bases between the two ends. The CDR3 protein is CASSQGGENSPLHF. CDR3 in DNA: TGTGCCAGCAGCCAAGGAGGGGAGAATTCACCCCTCCACTTT.

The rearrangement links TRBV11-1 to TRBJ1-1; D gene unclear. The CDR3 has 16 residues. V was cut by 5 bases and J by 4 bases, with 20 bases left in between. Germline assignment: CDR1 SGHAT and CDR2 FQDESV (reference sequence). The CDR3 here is CASSGSHRGKSTEAFF. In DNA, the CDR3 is TGTGCCAGCAGCGGGTCTCATCGGGGAAAGAGCACTGAAGCTTTCTTT.

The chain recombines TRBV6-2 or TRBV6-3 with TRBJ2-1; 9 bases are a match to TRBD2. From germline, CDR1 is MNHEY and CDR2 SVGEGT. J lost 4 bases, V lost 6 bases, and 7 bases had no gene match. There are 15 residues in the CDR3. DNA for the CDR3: TGTGCCAGCAGAGGGGGACTAGCAGCATACAATGAGCAGTTCTTC. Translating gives CASRGGLAAYNEQFF.

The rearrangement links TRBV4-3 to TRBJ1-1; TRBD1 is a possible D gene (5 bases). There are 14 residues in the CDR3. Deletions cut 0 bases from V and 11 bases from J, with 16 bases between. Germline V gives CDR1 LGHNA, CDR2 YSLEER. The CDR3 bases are TGCGCCAGCAGCCAAGATGTACAGGCGGCACCCGCTTTCTTT. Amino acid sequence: CASSQDVQAAPAFF.

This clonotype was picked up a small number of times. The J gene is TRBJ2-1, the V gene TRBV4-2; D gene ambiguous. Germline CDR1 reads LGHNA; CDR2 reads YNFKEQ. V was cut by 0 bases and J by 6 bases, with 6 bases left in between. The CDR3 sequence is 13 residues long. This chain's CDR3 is CASSQDLRNEQFF. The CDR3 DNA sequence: TGTGCCAGCAGCCAAGATCTGCGCAATGAGCAGTTCTTC.

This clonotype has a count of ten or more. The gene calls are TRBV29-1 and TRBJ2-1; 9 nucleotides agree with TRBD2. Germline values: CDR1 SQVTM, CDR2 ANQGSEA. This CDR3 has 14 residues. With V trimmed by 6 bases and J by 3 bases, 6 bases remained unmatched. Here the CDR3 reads CSVSGTSLYNEQFF. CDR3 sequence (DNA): TGCAGCGTCTCCGGGACTAGCCTCTACAATGAGCAGTTCTTC.

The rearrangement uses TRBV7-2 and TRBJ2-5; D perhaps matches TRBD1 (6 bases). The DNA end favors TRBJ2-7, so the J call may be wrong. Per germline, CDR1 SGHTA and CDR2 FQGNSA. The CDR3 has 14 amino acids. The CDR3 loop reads CASSASHRVHEQYF. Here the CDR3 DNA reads TGTGCCAGCAGCGCCTCCCACAGGGTCCACGAGCAGTACTTC.

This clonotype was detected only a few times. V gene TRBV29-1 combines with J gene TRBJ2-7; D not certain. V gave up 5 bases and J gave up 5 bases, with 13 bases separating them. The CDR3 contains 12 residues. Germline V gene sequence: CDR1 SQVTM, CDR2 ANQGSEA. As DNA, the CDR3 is TGCAGCGTTACTGTTGGACCCCACGAGCAGTACTTC. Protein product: CSVTVGPHEQYF.

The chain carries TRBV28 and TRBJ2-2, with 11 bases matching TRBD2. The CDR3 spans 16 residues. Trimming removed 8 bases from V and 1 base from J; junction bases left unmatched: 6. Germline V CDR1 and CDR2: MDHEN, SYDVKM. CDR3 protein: CASRSTSGVNTGELFF. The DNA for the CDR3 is TGTGCCAGCCGCTCGACTAGCGGGGTGAACACCGGGGAGCTGTTTTTT.

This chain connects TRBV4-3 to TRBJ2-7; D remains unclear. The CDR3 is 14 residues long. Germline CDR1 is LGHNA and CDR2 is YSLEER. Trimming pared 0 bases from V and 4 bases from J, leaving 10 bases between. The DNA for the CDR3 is TGCGCCAGCAGCCAAGAGTTGGGCGGATACGAGCAGTACTTC. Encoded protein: CASSQELGGYEQYF.

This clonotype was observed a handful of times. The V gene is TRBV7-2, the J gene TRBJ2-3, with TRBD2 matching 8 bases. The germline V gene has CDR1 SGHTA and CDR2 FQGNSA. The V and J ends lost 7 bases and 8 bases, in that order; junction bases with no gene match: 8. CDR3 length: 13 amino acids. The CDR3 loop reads CASTYPAGVTQYF. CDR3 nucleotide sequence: TGTGCCAGCACCTACCCAGCGGGAGTTACGCAGTATTTT.

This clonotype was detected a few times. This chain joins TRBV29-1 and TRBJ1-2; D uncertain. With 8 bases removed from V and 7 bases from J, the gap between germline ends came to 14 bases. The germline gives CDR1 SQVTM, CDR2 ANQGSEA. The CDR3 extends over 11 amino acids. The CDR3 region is CSLSIGGGYTF. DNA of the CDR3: TGCAGCCTTTCGATCGGTGGTGGCTACACCTTC.

CDR3 DNA sequence: TGTGCCAGCAGCTGGGGGGGGCCTCTTCTTAATTCACCCCTCCACTTT. This sequence encodes CASSWGGPLLNSPLHF. The J gene is TRBJ1-6, the V gene TRBV5-6; a possible D gene is TRBD1 (6 bases). There are 16 residues in the CDR3. Trimming pared 3 bases from V and 6 bases from J, leaving 16 bases between. The germline gives CDR1 SGHDT, CDR2 YYEEEE.

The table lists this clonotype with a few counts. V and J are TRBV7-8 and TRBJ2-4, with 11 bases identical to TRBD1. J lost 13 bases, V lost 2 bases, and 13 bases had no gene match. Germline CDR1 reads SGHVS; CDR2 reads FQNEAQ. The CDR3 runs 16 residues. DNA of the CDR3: TGTGCCAGCAGCTTATTTTCAGGGACAGGGGGTTTTCGGCAGTACTTC. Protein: CASSLFSGTGGFRQYF.

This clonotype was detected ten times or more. In DNA, the CDR3 is TGTGCCAGCAGTTTGGACAGCGGCGAGCAGTACTTC. This codes for CASSLDSGEQYF. V and J are TRBV12-3 or TRBV12-4 and TRBJ2-7, with D possibly being TRBD1 (6 bases). This CDR3 has 12 amino acids. Trimming removed 3 bases at V and 6 bases at J, with 9 bases between.

CDR3 sequence reads: CASSVDSLNTGELFF. In DNA form, the CDR3 reads TGTGCCAGCAGCGTAGATAGCTTGAACACCGGGGAGCTGTTTTTT. The gene calls are TRBV9 and TRBJ2-2; D is ambiguous. CDR1 and CDR2 (germline): SGDLS, YYNGEE. This CDR3 spans 15 amino acids. V was cut by 0 bases and J by 1 base, with 7 bases left in between.

The CDR3 region is CASSGTSGRWYNEQFF. CDR3 in DNA: TGTGCCAGCAGCGGGACTAGCGGGAGGTGGTACAATGAGCAGTTCTTC. The rearrangement uses TRBV7-2 and TRBJ2-1; TRBD2 aligns across 15 bases. The CDR3 extends over 16 amino acids. Germline CDR1 reads SGHTA; CDR2 reads FQGNSA. J gave up 4 bases and V 5 bases, and 3 bases lay outside the gene matches.

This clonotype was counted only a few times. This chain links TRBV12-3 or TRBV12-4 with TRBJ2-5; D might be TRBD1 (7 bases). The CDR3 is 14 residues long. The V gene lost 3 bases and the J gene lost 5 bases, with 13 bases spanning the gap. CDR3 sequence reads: CASSFAGGWETQYF. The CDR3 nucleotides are TGTGCCAGCAGTTTTGCAGGGGGGTGGGAGACCCAGTACTTC.

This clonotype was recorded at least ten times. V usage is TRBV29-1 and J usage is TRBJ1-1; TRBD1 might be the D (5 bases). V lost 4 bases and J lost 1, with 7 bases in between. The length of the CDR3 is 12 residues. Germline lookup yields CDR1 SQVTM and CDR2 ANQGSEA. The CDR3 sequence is CSVGGGNTEAFF. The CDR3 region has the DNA TGCAGCGTTGGGGGGGGGAACACTGAAGCTTTCTTT.

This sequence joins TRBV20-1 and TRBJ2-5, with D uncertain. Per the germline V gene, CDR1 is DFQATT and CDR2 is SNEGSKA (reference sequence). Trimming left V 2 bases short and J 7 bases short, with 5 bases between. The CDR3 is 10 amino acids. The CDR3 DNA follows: TGCAGTGCTAGATGGGGGACCCAGTACTTC. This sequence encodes CSARWGTQYF.

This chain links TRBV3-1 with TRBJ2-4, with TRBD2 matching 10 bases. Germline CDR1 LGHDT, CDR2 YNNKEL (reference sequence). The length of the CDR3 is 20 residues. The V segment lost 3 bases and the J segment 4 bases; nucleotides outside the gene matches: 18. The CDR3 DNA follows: TGTGCCAGCAGCCACGTTAGCGGGAGGCAAGGTTTGACCTTTAAAAACATTCAGTACTTC. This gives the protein CASSHVSGRQGLTFKNIQYF.

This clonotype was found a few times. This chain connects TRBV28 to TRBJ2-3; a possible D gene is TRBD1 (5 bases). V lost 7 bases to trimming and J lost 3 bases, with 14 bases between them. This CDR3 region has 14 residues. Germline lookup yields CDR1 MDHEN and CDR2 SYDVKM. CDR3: CASTLWGETDTQYF. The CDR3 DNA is TGTGCCAGCACTCTTTGGGGCGAGACAGATACGCAGTATTTT.

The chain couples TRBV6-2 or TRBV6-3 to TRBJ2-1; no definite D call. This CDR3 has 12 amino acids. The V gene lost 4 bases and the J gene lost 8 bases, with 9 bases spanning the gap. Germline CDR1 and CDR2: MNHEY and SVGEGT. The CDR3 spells CASSLHFYEQFF. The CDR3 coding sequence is TGTGCCAGCAGTTTGCATTTTTATGAGCAGTTCTTC.

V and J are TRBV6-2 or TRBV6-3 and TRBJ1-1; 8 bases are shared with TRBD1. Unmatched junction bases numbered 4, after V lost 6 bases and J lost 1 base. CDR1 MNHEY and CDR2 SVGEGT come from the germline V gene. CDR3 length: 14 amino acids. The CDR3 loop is CASRDRAWNTEAFF. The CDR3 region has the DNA TGTGCCAGCAGGGACAGGGCATGGAACACTGAAGCTTTCTTT.

CDR3 sequence: CASSPQISEQYF. CDR3 nucleotide sequence: TGTGCCAGCAGCCCCCAGATAAGTGAGCAGTACTTC. The chain carries TRBV7-9 and TRBJ2-5; D is unclear. V dropped 5 bases and J dropped 11 bases, with 15 bases sitting between them. There are 12 residues in the CDR3. Germline CDR1 SEHNR, CDR2 FQNEAQ (reference sequence).

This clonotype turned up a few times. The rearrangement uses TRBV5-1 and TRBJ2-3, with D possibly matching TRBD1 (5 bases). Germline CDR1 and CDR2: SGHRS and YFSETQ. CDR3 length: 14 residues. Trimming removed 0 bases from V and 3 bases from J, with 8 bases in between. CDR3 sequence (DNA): TGCGCCAGCAGCTTGGCCAGGGAAACAGATACGCAGTATTTT. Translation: CASSLARETDTQYF. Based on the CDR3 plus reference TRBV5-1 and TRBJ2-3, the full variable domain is KAGVTQTPRYLIKTRGQQVTLSCSPISGHRSVSWYQQTPGQGLQFLFEYFSETQRNKGNFPGRFSGRQFSNSRSEMNVSTLELGDSALYLCASSLARETDTQYFGPGTRLTVL.

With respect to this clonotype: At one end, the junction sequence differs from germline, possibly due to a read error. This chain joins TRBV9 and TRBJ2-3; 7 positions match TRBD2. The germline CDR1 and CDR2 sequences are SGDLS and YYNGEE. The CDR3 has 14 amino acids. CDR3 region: CASSVTSVAFTQYF. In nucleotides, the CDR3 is TGTGCCAGTAGCGTCACTAGCGTTGCTTTTACGCAGTATTTT.

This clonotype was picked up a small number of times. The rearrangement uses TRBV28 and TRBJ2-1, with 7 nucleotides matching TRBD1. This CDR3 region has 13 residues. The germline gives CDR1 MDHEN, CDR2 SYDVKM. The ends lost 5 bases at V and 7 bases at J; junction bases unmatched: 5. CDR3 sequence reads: CASSPTGENEQFF. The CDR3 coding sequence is TGTGCCAGCAGTCCTACAGGGGAGAATGAGCAGTTCTTC.